The entry below describes one TCR beta chain. These data come from a study of shared T cell receptors in the human thymus. The table came from immunoSEQ multiplex PCR; TCRdb's copy has only in-frame clones and leaves some out. Here the sample spans roughly 700,000 clones, roughly 88% being singletons. These data also featured in a second study, about human thymus T cells. That study adds: Having corrective surgery for congenital heart defects, healthy Finnish infants were the ones who donated. Corrective heart surgery yielded resections, and these provided the thymus tissue. Thymic and blood repertoires seemed to show skewed V and J gene use.

What was sequenced was thymocytes. The clonotype comes from a boy under three years old with a congenital heart defect.

The CDR3 region is CASSSLGPTNYEQYF. DNA of the CDR3: TGTGCCAGCAGCTCATTGGGGCCGACCAACTACGAGCAGTACTTC. The genes are TRBV5-6 and TRBJ2-7; tentatively, D is TRBD1 (5 bases). The CDR3 covers 15 residues. The germline gives CDR1 SGHDT, CDR2 YYEEEE. V was shortened by 3 bases and J by 3 bases, with 16 bases between the two germline ends.